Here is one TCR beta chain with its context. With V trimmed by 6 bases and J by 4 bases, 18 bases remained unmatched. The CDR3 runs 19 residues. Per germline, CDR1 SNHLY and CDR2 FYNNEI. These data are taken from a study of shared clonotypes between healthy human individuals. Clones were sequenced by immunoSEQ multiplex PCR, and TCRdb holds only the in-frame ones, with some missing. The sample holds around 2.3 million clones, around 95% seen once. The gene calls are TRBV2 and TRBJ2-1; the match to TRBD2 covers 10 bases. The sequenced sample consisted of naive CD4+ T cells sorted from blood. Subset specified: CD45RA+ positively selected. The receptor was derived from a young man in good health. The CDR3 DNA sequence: TGTGCCAGCAGGGCCGGACTAGCGGAATCTATCTGGGGGTACAATGAGCAGTTCTTC. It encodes CASRAGLAESIWGYNEQFF.